The table lists the clone carrying this T cell receptor (beta chain) with a few counts. Sequence at one end of the junction differs from germline and may be a read error. Each patient came to thyroid surgery without any prior treatment (of any kind). The data are from a study of metastatic and nonmetastatic thyroid tumors. TCRdb reanalyzed the PCR reads via MiXCR. The sample consists of about 38,000 clones, around half of them appearing once. The clonotype originates from a male donor with papillary thyroid cancer or a benign thyroid nodule (not recorded which). Some clones in this sample may be carry-over from other donors' samples. The specimen sequenced was tumor tissue.

The DNA for the CDR3 is TGTGCCAGCAGTGAGGGGGCTGGGGCCAACGTCCTTACTTTC. It encodes CASSEGAGANVLTF. V usage is TRBV6-4 and J usage is TRBJ2-6; D possibly corresponds to TRBD1 (6 bases). Germline lookup yields CDR1 MRHNA and CDR2 SNTAGT. The CDR3 loop spans 14 amino acids.